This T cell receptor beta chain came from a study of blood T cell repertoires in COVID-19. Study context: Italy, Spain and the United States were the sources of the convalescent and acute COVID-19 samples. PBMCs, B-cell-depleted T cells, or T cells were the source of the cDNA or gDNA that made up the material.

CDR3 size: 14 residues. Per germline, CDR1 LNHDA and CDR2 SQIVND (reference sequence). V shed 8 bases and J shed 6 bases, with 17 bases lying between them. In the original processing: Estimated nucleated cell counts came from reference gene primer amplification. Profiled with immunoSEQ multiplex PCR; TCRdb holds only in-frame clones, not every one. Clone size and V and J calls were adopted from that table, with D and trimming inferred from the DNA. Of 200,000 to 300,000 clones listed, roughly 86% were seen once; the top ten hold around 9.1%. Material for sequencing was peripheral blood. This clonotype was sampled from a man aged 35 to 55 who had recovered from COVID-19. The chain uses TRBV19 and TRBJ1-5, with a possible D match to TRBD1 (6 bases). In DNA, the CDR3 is TGTGCCAGTGAAATACAGGGTACGGGTCAGCCCCAGCATTTT. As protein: CASEIQGTGQPQHF. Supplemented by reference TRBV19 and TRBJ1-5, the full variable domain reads DGGITQSPKYLFRKEGQNVTLSCEQNLNHDAMYWYRQDPGQGLRLIYYSQIVNDFQKGDIAEGYSVSREKKESFPLTVTSAQKNPTAFYLCASEIQGTGQPQHFGDGTRLSIL.